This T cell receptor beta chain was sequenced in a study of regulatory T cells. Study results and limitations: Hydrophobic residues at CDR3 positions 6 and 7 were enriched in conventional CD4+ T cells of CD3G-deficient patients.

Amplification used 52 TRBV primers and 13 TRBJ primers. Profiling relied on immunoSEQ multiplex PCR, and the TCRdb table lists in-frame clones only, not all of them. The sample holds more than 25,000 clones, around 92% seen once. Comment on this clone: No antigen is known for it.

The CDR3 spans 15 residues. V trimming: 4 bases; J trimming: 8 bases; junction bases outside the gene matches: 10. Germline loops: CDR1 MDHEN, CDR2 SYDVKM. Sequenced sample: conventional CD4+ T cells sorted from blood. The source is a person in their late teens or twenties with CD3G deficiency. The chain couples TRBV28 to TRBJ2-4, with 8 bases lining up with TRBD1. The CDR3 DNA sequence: TGTGCCAGCAGTTCCACTAGGACAGGGACGTACATTCAGTACTTC. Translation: CASSSTRTGTYIQYF.